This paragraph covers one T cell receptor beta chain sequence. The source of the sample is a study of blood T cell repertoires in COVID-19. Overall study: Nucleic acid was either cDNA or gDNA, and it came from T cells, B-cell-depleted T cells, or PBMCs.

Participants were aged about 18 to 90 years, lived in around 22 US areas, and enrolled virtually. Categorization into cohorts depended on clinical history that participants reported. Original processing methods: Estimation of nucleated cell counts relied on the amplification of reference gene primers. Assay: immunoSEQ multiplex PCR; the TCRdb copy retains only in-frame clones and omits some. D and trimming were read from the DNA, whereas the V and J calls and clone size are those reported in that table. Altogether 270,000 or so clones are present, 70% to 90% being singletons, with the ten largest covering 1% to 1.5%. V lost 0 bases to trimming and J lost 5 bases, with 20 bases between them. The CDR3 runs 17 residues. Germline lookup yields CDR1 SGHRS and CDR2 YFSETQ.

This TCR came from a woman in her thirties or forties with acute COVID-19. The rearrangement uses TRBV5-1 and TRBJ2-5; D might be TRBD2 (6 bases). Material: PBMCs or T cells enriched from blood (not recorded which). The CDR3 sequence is CASSLVSTRWSGETQYF. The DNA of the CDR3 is TGCGCCAGCAGCTTGGTTTCGACTCGGTGGAGCGGGGAGACCCAGTACTTC.